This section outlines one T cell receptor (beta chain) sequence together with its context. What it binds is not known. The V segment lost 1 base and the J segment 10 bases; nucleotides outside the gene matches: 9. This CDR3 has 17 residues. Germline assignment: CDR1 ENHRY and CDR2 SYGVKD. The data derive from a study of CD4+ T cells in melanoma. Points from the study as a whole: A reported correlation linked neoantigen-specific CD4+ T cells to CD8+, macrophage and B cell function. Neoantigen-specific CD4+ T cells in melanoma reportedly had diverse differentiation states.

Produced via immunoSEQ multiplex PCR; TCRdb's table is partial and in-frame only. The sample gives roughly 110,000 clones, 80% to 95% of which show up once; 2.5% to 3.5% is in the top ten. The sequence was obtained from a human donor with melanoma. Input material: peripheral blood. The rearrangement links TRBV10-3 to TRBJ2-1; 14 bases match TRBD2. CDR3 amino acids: CAISEYRLAGGPSEQFF. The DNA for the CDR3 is TGTGCCATCAGTGAGTACCGACTAGCGGGAGGGCCAAGCGAGCAGTTCTTC.